The 26 T cell receptor beta chains in this list originate from one sample, sequenced in a study of T cells in women clearing cervical HPV infection. This table comes from immunoSEQ multiplex PCR, and its TCRdb copy is limited to in-frame clones, with some not included. The table lists some 21,000 clones. Sequencing was performed on blood buffy coat. The receptors come from a woman aged 18 to 75 with a cervical HPV16 infection that either progressed to CIN3+ or cleared (not recorded which).

Note on this clone: The DNA ends 3 residues before the CDR3 does, and the rest of the CDR3 is filled in from the germline J gene. The chain employs TRBV19 and TRBJ2-1, with a tentative D call TRBD1 (5 bases). The CDR3 consists of 14 residues. Germline V lookup: CDR1 LNHDA, CDR2 SQIVND (reference sequence). The ends were cut back, 3 bases at V and 5 bases at J, with 11 bases in the middle. The sequenced part of the CDR3 DNA is TGTGCCAGTAGTATGGGGCTAATTAACAATGAG. Translation: CASSMGLINNE. The full-length CDR3 reads as CASSMGLINNEQFF. Looking up the rest from reference TRBV19 and TRBJ2-1 gives the full variable domain: DGGITQSPKYLFRKEGQNVTLSCEQNLNHDAMYWYRQDPGQGLRLIYYSQIVNDFQKGDIAEGYSVSREKKESFPLTVTSAQKNPTAFYLCASSMGLINNEQFFGPGTRLTVL.

On this clone: Read sequence stops 3 residues before the CDR3 end, and the germline J gene provides the missing end. The V and J genes are TRBV6-1 and TRBJ2-2; perhaps TRBD1 as D (6 bases). Trimming left V 3 bases short and J 6 bases short, with 11 bases between. Germline values: CDR1 MNHNS, CDR2 SASEGT. This CDR3 has 14 residues. The CDR3 spells CASSDFRGSGELFF. CDR3 bases read: TGTGCCAGCAGTGATTTCAGGGGATCCGGGGAG.

Points on this clone: The read falls 3 residues short of the CDR3 end, and the missing part is taken from the germline J gene. The gene calls are TRBV7-2 and TRBJ1-1; TRBD1 agrees at 8 bases. Germline assignment: CDR1 SGHTA and CDR2 FQGNSA. With V trimmed by 3 bases and J by 0 bases, 0 bases remained unmatched. There are 14 residues in the CDR3. The CDR3 bases that were read are TGTGCCAGCAGCTTGACAGGGGTGAACACTGAA. Its translation is CASSLTGVNTE. The complete CDR3 protein is CASSLTGVNTEAFF.

As to this clone: The read ends 3 residues shy of where the CDR3 ends; the end is completed using the germline J gene. The V and J genes are TRBV18 and TRBJ1-2; D may be TRBD1 (6 bases). The CDR3 covers 19 residues. The V gene's germline CDR1 is KGHSH and CDR2 LQKENI. With 1 base removed from V and 2 bases from J, the gap between germline ends came to 23 bases. The part of the CDR3 DNA that was read is TGTGCCAGCTCACCACGGCCCGGGACCTACAGGGCTCGGAACTATGGC. This codes for CASSPRPGTYRARNYG. The full-length CDR3 reads as CASSPRPGTYRARNYGYTF.

As to this clone: The CDR3 end is not reached by the read, which stops 3 residues before it; the germline J gene fills it in. The chain couples TRBV20-1 to TRBJ1-1, with TRBD1 matching over 7 bases. V lost 4 bases to trimming and J lost 3 bases; unmatched junction nucleotides: 8. The germline V gene encodes CDR1 DFQATT and CDR2 SNEGSKA (reference sequence). The CDR3 covers 14 residues. Here the CDR3 reads CSAIPQGWDTEAFF. The part of the CDR3 DNA that was read is TGCAGTGCTATCCCACAGGGGTGGGACACTGAA.

With regard to this clone: The DNA ends 3 residues before the CDR3 does, and the rest of the CDR3 is filled in from the germline J gene. V gene TRBV20-1 combines with J gene TRBJ2-1; D is undetermined. CDR3 length equals 15 residues. Germline assignment: CDR1 DFQATT and CDR2 SNEGSKA (reference sequence). The V end was cut by 3 bases, the J end by 3 bases, with 15 bases between. The CDR3 loop is CSASRPRGFYNEQFF. The CDR3 bases that were read are TGCAGTGCTAGCCGGCCTAGAGGATTCTACAATGAG.

Of note for this clone: The CDR3 end falls 3 residues outside the read, so it is completed with the germline J gene. The V gene is TRBV27, the J gene TRBJ1-6, with D hard to call. Germline V gene sequence: CDR1 MNHEY, CDR2 SMNVEV (reference sequence). This CDR3 contains 14 residues. Trimming took 5 bases from V and 9 from J, leaving 14 bases between them. CDR3 DNA, as far as it was read: TGTGCCAGCAGTCTCCAGTTCAGTGTTTCACCC. Protein sequence: CASSLQFSVSP. The complete CDR3 protein is CASSLQFSVSPLHF.

Turning to this clone: The CDR3 end lies 3 residues beyond the end of the read and is filled in from the germline J gene. The genes are TRBV7-9 and TRBJ1-2; maybe TRBD1 (5 bases). CDR3 size: 15 residues. Per germline, CDR1 SEHNR and CDR2 FQNEAQ (reference sequence). Trimming removed 7 bases at V and 5 bases at J, with 20 bases between. The CDR3 DNA, read in part, is TGTGCCAGCACCCATACGTTGGGGGGGGAATATGGC. It translates to CASTHTLGGEYG. The full-length CDR3 reads as CASTHTLGGEYGYTF.

A word on this clone: One end of the junction is discordant with germline, which a read error may explain. The observed sequence ends 3 residues before the CDR3 terminus, with the missing tail filled in from the germline J gene. This chain uses TRBV4-2 with TRBJ1-1, with 7 bases that match TRBD1. The CDR3 is 15 residues long. Germline loops: CDR1 LGHNA, CDR2 YNFKEQ. CDR3 loop: CASSQEDRWGTEAFF. Partial CDR3 DNA: TGCGCCAGCAGCCAGGAGGACAGGTGGGGCACTGAA.

Regarding this clone: The sequence runs out 3 residues before the end of the CDR3; the remainder is reconstructed from the germline J gene. The chain joins TRBV2 to TRBJ1-4, with a possible D match to TRBD1 (5 bases). This CDR3 region has 14 residues. The V gene lost 3 bases and the J gene lost 6 bases, with 11 bases spanning the gap. Looked up from germline, CDR1 is SNHLY and CDR2 is FYNNEI. The sequenced CDR3 bases are TGTGCCAGCAGTGATCGGGGGGACCATGAAAAA. It yields the protein CASSDRGDHEK. The CDR3 reads in full as CASSDRGDHEKLFF.

As regards this clone: The read stops 3 residues short of the end of the CDR3; the missing end is completed from the germline J gene. V and J are TRBV30 and TRBJ2-3, with 11 positions matching TRBD2. Germline CDR1 GTSNPN, CDR2 SVGIG (reference sequence). The CDR3 is made up of 15 amino acids. The CDR3 sequence: CAWSVLAGVLGTQYF. The covered CDR3 bases are TGTGCCTGGAGTGTACTAGCGGGAGTACTGGGGACG.

Notes on this clone: Coverage ceases 3 residues before the CDR3 finishes, and the germline J gene fills in the end. This chain joins TRBV20-1 and TRBJ1-3, with D possibly matching TRBD1 (5 bases). CDR3 length: 12 amino acids. Germline values: CDR1 DFQATT, CDR2 SNEGSKA (reference sequence). V was pared by 6 bases and J by 3 bases, with 9 bases between. The CDR3 loop reads CSAREGGNTIYF. Incomplete CDR3 DNA: TGCAGTGCCAGGGAGGGTGGAAACACC.

The sequenced part of the CDR3 DNA is TGCAGTGCTCGGACTAGAGGGGTTTCAGATACG. Translating gives CSARTRGVSDT. The whole CDR3 is CSARTRGVSDTQYF. J is TRBJ2-3 and V is TRBV20-1; TRBD2 aligns across 7 bases. The read is 3 residues too short to cover the CDR3 end, so that end is filled in from the germline J gene. CDR1 and CDR2 (germline): DFQATT, SNEGSKA (reference sequence). V lost 5 bases and J lost 4; bases outside the gene matches: 9. The CDR3 spans 14 residues.

As regards this clone: The read halts 3 residues ahead of the CDR3 end, with the missing end drawn from the germline J gene. The V call is TRBV6-1, the J call TRBJ1-5, with D uncertain. V lost 2 bases and J lost 7, with 6 bases in between. The CDR3 is made up of 12 amino acids. CDR1 is MNHNS and CDR2 is SASEGT in the germline V gene. CDR3 bases read: TGTGCCAGCAGTGAATTTCAACAGCCC. Protein product: CASSEFQQP. The full-length CDR3 reads as CASSEFQQPQHF.

Worth noting for this clone: The read falls 3 residues short of the CDR3 end, and the missing part is taken from the germline J gene. V and J are TRBV7-3 and TRBJ2-1, with D possibly TRBD1 on 6 matching bases. CDR1 and CDR2 (germline): SGHTA, FQGTGA. V lost 4 bases to trimming and J lost 2 bases, with 15 bases between them. This CDR3 is built from 16 residues. CDR3 bases read: TGTGCCAGCAGCTCCTCGGGGCAGGGGCCCTACAATGAG. Protein sequence: CASSSSGQGPYNE. The CDR3 in full is CASSSSGQGPYNEQFF.

Of note for this clone: Read data end 3 residues before the CDR3 end; the end is taken from the germline J gene. This rearrangement joins TRBV4-1 to TRBJ2-7, with 12 bases matching TRBD2. This CDR3 comprises 18 residues. CDR1 is MGHRA, CDR2 YSYEKL, per germline. J gave up 4 bases and V 0 bases, and 10 bases lay outside the gene matches. CDR3 DNA (partial): TGCGCCAGCAGCCAAGATGCGCTAGCGGGGGGGAGCTTATACGAG. The encoded protein is CASSQDALAGGSLYE. The CDR3 reads in full as CASSQDALAGGSLYEQYF.

Note on this clone: Read data end 3 residues before the CDR3 end; the end is taken from the germline J gene. V gene TRBV30 combines with J gene TRBJ2-1, with TRBD2 matching 8 bases. The germline gives CDR1 GTSNPN, CDR2 SVGIG (reference sequence). The CDR3 loop spans 15 amino acids. Trimming removed 0 bases from V and 8 bases from J; junction bases left unmatched: 9. CDR3 DNA (partial): TGTGCCTGGAGTGTGAGGATTGGGACTAGACATGAG. Residues: CAWSVRIGTRHE. The full CDR3 protein is CAWSVRIGTRHEQFF.

Worth noting for this clone: The read gets to within 3 residues of the CDR3 end, and the germline J gene fills in the rest. V usage is TRBV30 and J usage is TRBJ2-1; TRBD2 aligns across 10 bases. V lost 2 bases, J lost 8 bases, and 12 bases stayed unmatched. The CDR3 totals 16 residues. In germline, CDR1 is GTSNPN, CDR2 SVGIG (reference sequence). CDR3 amino acids: CAWSTPASGRSHEQFF. Incomplete CDR3 DNA: TGTGCCTGGAGTACCCCGGCTAGCGGGAGAAGCCATGAG.

In regard to this clone: Read sequence stops 3 residues before the CDR3 end, and the germline J gene provides the missing end. This rearrangement joins TRBV5-1 to TRBJ2-5; tentatively, D is TRBD1 or TRBD2 (5 bases each). Trimming shortened V by 1 base and J by 4 bases, and 11 bases separated the two germline ends. The CDR3 is 14 amino acids. Germline V lookup: CDR1 SGHRS, CDR2 YFSETQ. The DNA read from the CDR3 is TGCGCCAGCAGCTTGCTACCAGGGAGAGAGACC. Translated, it gives CASSLLPGRET. The whole CDR3 region reads CASSLLPGRETQYF.

Worth noting for this clone: The CDR3 end falls 3 residues outside the read, so it is completed with the germline J gene. The chain uses TRBV5-1 and TRBJ1-4; D remains ambiguous. The CDR3 loop spans 17 amino acids. Per the germline V gene, CDR1 is SGHRS and CDR2 is YFSETQ. CDR3 in amino acids: CASSLLPEGSYNSPLFF. Incomplete CDR3 DNA: TGCGCCAGCAGCTTACTTCCCGAGGGCTCCTATAATTCACCA. The variable domain in full, with the rest retrieved from reference TRBV5-1 and TRBJ1-4, is KAGVTQTPRYLIKTRGQQVTLSCSPISGHRSVSWYQQTPGQGLQFLFEYFSETQRNKGNFPGRFSGRQFSNSRSEMNVSTLELGDSALYLCASSLLPEGSYNSPLFFGSGTQLSVL.

The CDR3 bases that were read are TGCGCCAGCAGCTCCAGCCAGGGGAGCTCCTACAATTCACCG. This codes for CASSSSQGSSYNSP. The whole CDR3 is CASSSSQGSSYNSPLFF. V gene TRBV5-1 combines with J gene TRBJ2-2; tentatively, D is TRBD1 (6 bases). The read ends 3 residues early relative to the CDR3; the germline J gene fills the gap. CDR1 is SGHRS and CDR2 is YFSETQ in the germline V gene. This CDR3 has 17 residues.

Concerning this clone itself: The sequenced fragment ends 3 residues before the CDR3 boundary, so the rest is inferred from the germline J gene. The V gene is TRBV5-1, the J gene TRBJ1-1; 7 positions match TRBD1. Germline V gene data show CDR1 as SGHRS and CDR2 as YFSETQ. V lost 0 bases, J lost 7 bases, and 12 bases stayed unmatched. The CDR3 loop spans 16 amino acids. CDR3 sequence: CASSLVGGGGLDEAFF. The part of the CDR3 DNA that was read is TGCGCCAGCAGCTTGGTTGGGGGAGGGGGCTTGGATGAA.

In the case of this clone: The read halts 3 residues ahead of the CDR3 end, with the missing end drawn from the germline J gene. The genes are TRBV5-1 and TRBJ1-4; TRBD1 matches 9 bases. Germline lookup yields CDR1 SGHRS and CDR2 YFSETQ. CDR3 length: 14 amino acids. Germline trimming cut 3 bases from V and 5 bases from J; bases unmatched to any gene: 2. The part of the CDR3 DNA that was read is TGCGCCAGCAGCTCGGGGACAGGGAATGAAAAA. As protein: CASSSGTGNEK. The full-length CDR3 reads as CASSSGTGNEKLFF.

About this clone: The read terminates 3 residues before the CDR3 end, so the remaining end is supplied by the germline J gene. The chain has TRBV5-5 and TRBJ1-2, with D perhaps TRBD1 (5 bases). This CDR3 contains 15 residues. CDR1 and CDR2 from the germline V gene are SGHKS and YYEKEE (reference sequence). V was clipped by 4 bases and J by 4 bases, with 17 bases between them. The CDR3 sequence: CASSTEAGHGYGYTF. Incomplete CDR3 DNA: TGTGCCAGCAGCACGGAGGCAGGGCATGGCTATGGC. The full variable domain, in which reference TRBV5-5 and TRBJ1-2 provide the parts outside the CDR3, is DAGVTQSPTHLIKTRGQQVTLRCSPISGHKSVSWYQQVLGQGPQFIFQYYEKEERGRGNFPDRFSARQFPNYSSELNVNALLLGDSALYLCASSTEAGHGYGYTFGSGTRLTVV.

The DNA read from the CDR3 is TGTGCCAGCAGCGGCCGGGGCCAGGGGTTCCACGAG. Residues: CASSGRGQGFHE. The complete CDR3 sequence is CASSGRGQGFHEQYF. The chain links TRBV5-4 to TRBJ2-7; a weak D match, TRBD1 (6 bases). With the read ending 3 residues before the CDR3 end, the germline J gene is used to fill in that end. From germline, CDR1 is SGHNT and CDR2 YYREEE (reference sequence). The CDR3 is 15 residues long. Trimming took off 4 bases at V and 5 bases at J, with 19 bases between the two ends.

About this clone: The DNA ends 3 residues before the CDR3 does, and the rest of the CDR3 is filled in from the germline J gene. The chain employs TRBV2 and TRBJ1-2, with D unclear. The CDR3 loop spans 13 amino acids. Germline lookup yields CDR1 SNHLY and CDR2 FYNNEI. V shed 7 bases and J shed 0 bases, with 9 bases lying between them. CDR3 sequence: CASKATANYGYTF. Partial CDR3 DNA: TGTGCCAGCAAAGCAACAGCTAACTATGGC.